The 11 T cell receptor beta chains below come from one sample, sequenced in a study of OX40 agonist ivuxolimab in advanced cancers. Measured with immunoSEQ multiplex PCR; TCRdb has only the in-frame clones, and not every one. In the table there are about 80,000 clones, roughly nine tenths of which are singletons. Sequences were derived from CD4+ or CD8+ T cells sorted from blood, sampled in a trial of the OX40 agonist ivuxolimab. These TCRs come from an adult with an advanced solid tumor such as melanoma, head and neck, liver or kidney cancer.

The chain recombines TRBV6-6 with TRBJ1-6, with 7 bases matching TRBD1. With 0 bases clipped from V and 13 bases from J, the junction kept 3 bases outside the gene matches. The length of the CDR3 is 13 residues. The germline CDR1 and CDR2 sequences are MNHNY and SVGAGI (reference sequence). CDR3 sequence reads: CASSYSQGGPLHF. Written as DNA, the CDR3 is TGTGCCAGCAGTTACTCTCAGGGGGGGCCCCTCCACTTT.

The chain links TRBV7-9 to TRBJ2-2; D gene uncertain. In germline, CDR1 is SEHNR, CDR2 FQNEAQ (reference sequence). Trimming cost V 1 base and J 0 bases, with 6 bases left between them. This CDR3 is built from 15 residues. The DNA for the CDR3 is TGTGCCAGCAGCTTAGTCACACCGAACACCGGGGAGCTGTTTTTT. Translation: CASSLVTPNTGELFF.

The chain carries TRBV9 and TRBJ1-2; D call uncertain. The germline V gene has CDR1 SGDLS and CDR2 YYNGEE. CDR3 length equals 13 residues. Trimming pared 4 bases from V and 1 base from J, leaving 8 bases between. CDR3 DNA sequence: TGTGCCAGCAGCTCTCAGGATAACTATGGCTACACCTTC. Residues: CASSSQDNYGYTF. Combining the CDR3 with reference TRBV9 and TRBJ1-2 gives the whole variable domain DSGVTQTPKHLITATGQRVTLRCSPRSGDLSVYWYQQSLDQGLQFLIQYYNGEERAKGNILERFSAQQFPDLHSELNLSSLELGDSALYFCASSSQDNYGYTFGSGTRLTVV.

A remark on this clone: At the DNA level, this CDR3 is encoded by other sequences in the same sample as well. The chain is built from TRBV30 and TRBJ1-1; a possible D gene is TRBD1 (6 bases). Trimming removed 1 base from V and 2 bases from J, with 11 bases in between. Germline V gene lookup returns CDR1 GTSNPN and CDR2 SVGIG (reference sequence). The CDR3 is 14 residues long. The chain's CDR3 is CAWSEGVGNTEAFF. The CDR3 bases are TGTGCCTGGAGTGAGGGGGTGGGCAACACTGAAGCTTTCTTT.

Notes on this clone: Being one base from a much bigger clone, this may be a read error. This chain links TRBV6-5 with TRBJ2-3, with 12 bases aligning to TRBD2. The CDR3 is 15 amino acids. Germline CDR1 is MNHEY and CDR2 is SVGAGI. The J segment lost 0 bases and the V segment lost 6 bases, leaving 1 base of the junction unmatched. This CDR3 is CASRGTSGSTDTQYF. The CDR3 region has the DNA TGTGCCAGCAGGGGGACTAGCGGGAGCACAGATACGCAGTATTTT.

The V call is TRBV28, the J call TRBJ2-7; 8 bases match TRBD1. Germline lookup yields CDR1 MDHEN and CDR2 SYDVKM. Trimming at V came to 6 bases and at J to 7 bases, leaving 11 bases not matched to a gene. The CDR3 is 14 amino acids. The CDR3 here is CASRLQGGSSEQYF. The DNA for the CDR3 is TGTGCCAGCAGGTTACAGGGGGGTTCCAGTGAGCAGTACTTC.

The CDR3 nucleotides are TGTGCCAGCAGCTTTCTCGGGAGCGGTGAAGCTTTCTTT. It specifies CASSFLGSGEAFF. This rearrangement joins TRBV5-6 to TRBJ1-1; no reliable D call. The length of the CDR3 is 13 residues. V was clipped by 2 bases and J by 7 bases, with 12 bases between them. Per germline, CDR1 SGHDT and CDR2 YYEEEE. The full variable domain, rest sourced from reference TRBV5-6 and TRBJ1-1, is DAGVTQSPTHLIKTRGQQVTLRCSPKSGHDTVSWYQQALGQGPQFIFQYYEEEERQRGNFPDRFSGHQFPNYSSELNVNALLLGDSALYLCASSFLGSGEAFFGQGTRLTVV.

CDR3 residues: CASSLVVADTQYF. In DNA form, the CDR3 reads TGTGCCAGCAGCTTAGTAGTTGCAGATACGCAGTATTTT. The chain couples TRBV7-2 to TRBJ2-3; D remains unclear. The germline CDR1 and CDR2 sequences are SGHTA and FQGNSA. V dropped 1 base and J dropped 4 bases, with 6 bases sitting between them. This CDR3 contains 13 residues. The whole variable domain, remainder taken from reference TRBV7-2 and TRBJ2-3, is GAGVSQSPSNKVTEKGKDVELRCDPISGHTALYWYRQSLGQGLEFLIYFQGNSAPDKSGLPSDRFSAERTGGSVSTLTIQRTQQEDSAVYLCASSLVVADTQYFGPGTRLTVL.

CDR3 bases: TGCGCCAGCAGCCACCCTGGAATCCCCGGGGAGCTGTTTTTT. This translates into CASSHPGIPGELFF. This chain joins TRBV5-1 and TRBJ2-2; unclear D gene. V was clipped by 4 bases and J by 6 bases, with 13 bases between them. Germline V gene sequence: CDR1 SGHRS, CDR2 YFSETQ. This CDR3 spans 14 amino acids.

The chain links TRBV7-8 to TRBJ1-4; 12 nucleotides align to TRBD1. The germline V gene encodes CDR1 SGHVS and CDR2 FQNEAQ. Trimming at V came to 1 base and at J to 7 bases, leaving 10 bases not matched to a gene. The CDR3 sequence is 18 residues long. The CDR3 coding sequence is TGTGCCAGCAGCTTAGGGGGACAGGGGGCAAGAGGTGGTGAAAAACTGTTTTTT. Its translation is CASSLGGQGARGGEKLFF. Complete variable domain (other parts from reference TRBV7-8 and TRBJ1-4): GAGVSQSPRYKVAKRGQDVALRCDPISGHVSLFWYQQALGQGPEFLTYFQNEAQLDKSGLPSDRFFAERPEGSVSTLKIQRTQQEDSAVYLCASSLGGQGARGGEKLFFGSGTQLSVL.

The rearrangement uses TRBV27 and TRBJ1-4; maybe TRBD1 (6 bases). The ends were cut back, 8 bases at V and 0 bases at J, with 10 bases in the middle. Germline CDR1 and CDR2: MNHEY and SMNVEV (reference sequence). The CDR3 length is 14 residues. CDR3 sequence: CASSRGATNEKLFF. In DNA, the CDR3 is TGTGCCAGCTCCAGGGGTGCAACTAATGAAAAACTGTTTTTT.